These 24 T cell receptor beta chains were all obtained from the same sample, sequenced in a study of prognosis after radiotherapy for stage I lung cancer. Amplification of TCR beta CDR3 from genomic DNA used two-round multiplex PCR. The use of primers specific to each TRBV and TRBJ gene characterized first-round PCR. TCRdb reprocessed the multiplex PCR reads with MiXCR, giving one entry per CDR3 protein. The sample lists about 16,000 distinct CDR3 sequences, around 40% occurring once. The sample was PBMCs, taken before or after stereotactic body radiation therapy (not recorded which). These receptors all come from a donor over 45 with non-small cell lung cancer.

CDR3 region: CASSLLSASAGETQYF. For the CDR3, the DNA is TGTGCCAGCAGCCTTTTGTCGGCCTCAGCAGGGGAGACCCAGTACTTC. This chain uses TRBV11-2 with TRBJ2-5, with D possibly being TRBD1 (5 bases). Germline loops: CDR1 SGHAT, CDR2 FQNNGV. This CDR3 contains 16 residues. The V and J ends lost 5 bases and 5 bases respectively, with 21 bases between them.

This clonotype has at least ten counts. This chain uses TRBV2 with TRBJ1-2, with D maybe TRBD1 (6 bases). Germline values: CDR1 SNHLY, CDR2 FYNNEI. The CDR3 is made up of 14 amino acids. V shed 1 base and J shed 8 bases, with 14 bases lying between them. CDR3 amino acids: CASSEGSGAEGYTF. The CDR3 DNA reads TGTGCCAGCAGTGAAGGCTCAGGGGCGGAAGGCTACACCTTC.

This clonotype was recorded at least ten times. The genes are TRBV19 and TRBJ2-1; no reliable D call. The CDR3 is 13 residues long. Trimming shortened V by 5 bases and J by 9 bases, and 14 bases separated the two germline ends. CDR1 and CDR2 from the germline V gene are LNHDA and SQIVND (reference sequence). This CDR3 is CASSSTRLSEQFF. The DNA for the CDR3 is TGTGCCAGTAGTTCAACCCGTCTATCTGAGCAGTTCTTC. Looking up the rest from reference TRBV19 and TRBJ2-1 gives the full variable domain: DGGITQSPKYLFRKEGQNVTLSCEQNLNHDAMYWYRQDPGQGLRLIYYSQIVNDFQKGDIAEGYSVSREKKESFPLTVTSAQKNPTAFYLCASSSTRLSEQFFGPGTRLTVL.

V is TRBV5-1 and J is TRBJ2-1; 7 bases fit TRBD2. The germline V gene encodes CDR1 SGHRS and CDR2 YFSETQ. V lost 7 bases, J lost 5 bases, and 9 bases stayed unmatched. This CDR3 spans 14 amino acids. The CDR3, as DNA: TGCGCCAGCTTGAAGCAGGGAGGGGACAATGAGCAGTTCTTC. Translating it yields CASLKQGGDNEQFF. Drawing the rest from reference TRBV5-1 and TRBJ2-1, the complete variable domain is KAGVTQTPRYLIKTRGQQVTLSCSPISGHRSVSWYQQTPGQGLQFLFEYFSETQRNKGNFPGRFSGRQFSNSRSEMNVSTLELGDSALYLCASLKQGGDNEQFFGPGTRLTVL.

Worth noting for this clonotype: With a much larger clone just one base away, this may be a read error. The chain uses TRBV6-1 and TRBJ2-7; D is ambiguous. The V end was cut by 6 bases, the J end by 4 bases, with 19 bases between. Germline assignment: CDR1 MNHNS and CDR2 SASEGT. The CDR3 runs 15 residues. CDR3 region: CASSRYNRRLYEQYF. The DNA of the CDR3 is TGTGCCAGCAGCCGGTACAACCGGCGCCTATACGAGCAGTACTTC.

This clonotype is medium-sized in the sample. J is TRBJ2-7 and V is TRBV6-2 or TRBV6-3; TRBD2 agrees at 8 bases. This CDR3 contains 16 residues. CDR1 MNHEY and CDR2 SVGEGT come from the germline V gene. Trimming cost V 0 bases and J 4 bases; bases outside gene matches: 8. The CDR3 protein is CASSYSSGGGGYEQYF. The CDR3 region has the DNA TGTGCCAGCAGTTACTCGAGTGGGGGCGGGGGGTACGAGCAGTACTTC.

Points on this clonotype: This may stem from a read error, because a much larger clone lies one nucleotide away. The chain links TRBV29-1 to TRBJ1-1; TRBD1 is a possible D gene (5 bases). In germline, CDR1 is SQVTM, CDR2 ANQGSEA. Trimming shortened V by 3 bases and J by 6 bases, and 11 bases separated the two germline ends. The CDR3 runs to 12 residues. Here the CDR3 reads CSVEGMGAEAFF. The CDR3 bases are TGCAGCGTTGAGGGCATGGGGGCTGAAGCTTTCTTT.

This clonotype is classed as medium-sized. V usage is TRBV7-2 and J usage is TRBJ1-2; the match to TRBD1 covers 9 bases. This CDR3 has 16 residues. Germline-derived CDR1 and CDR2 are SGHTA and FQGNSA. V lost 1 base to trimming and J lost 8 bases; unmatched junction nucleotides: 11. CDR3: CASSLDGQQGARGYTF. The DNA for the CDR3 is TGTGCCAGCAGCTTAGATGGCCAACAGGGGGCGAGGGGCTACACCTTC. The complete variable domain, with remaining parts taken from reference TRBV7-2 and TRBJ1-2, reads GAGVSQSPSNKVTEKGKDVELRCDPISGHTALYWYRQSLGQGLEFLIYFQGNSAPDKSGLPSDRFSAERTGGSVSTLTIQRTQQEDSAVYLCASSLDGQQGARGYTFGSGTRLTVV.

This clonotype has only a few counts. This may arise from a read error, as a much more abundant clone is one base away. The chain links TRBV20-1 to TRBJ2-5; the D gene is possibly TRBD1 (5 bases). From germline, CDR1 is DFQATT and CDR2 SNEGSKA (reference sequence). The CDR3 spans 15 residues. The CDR3 DNA sequence: TGCGGTGCCTCTCAAGGGGCAGCGCCTCAAGAGACCCAGTACTTC. Protein sequence: CGASQGAAPQETQYF.

The CDR3 protein is CASMSVLAGGAGELFF. The CDR3 coding sequence is TGTGCCAGCATGTCGGTACTAGCGGGAGGGGCCGGGGAGCTGTTTTTT. The chain joins TRBV6-2 or TRBV6-3 to TRBJ2-2, with TRBD2 matching 13 bases. This CDR3 has 16 amino acids. V was clipped by 7 bases and J by 6 bases; unmatched bases: 8. Germline CDR1 is MNHEY and CDR2 is SVGEGT.

This clonotype has ten or more counts. The rearrangement uses TRBV5-5 and TRBJ2-3, with TRBD2 identical over 10 bases. Trimming cost V 0 bases and J 4 bases; bases outside gene matches: 5. This CDR3 has 16 amino acids. Germline V gene sequence: CDR1 SGHKS, CDR2 YYEKEE (reference sequence). As DNA, the CDR3 is TGTGCCAGCAGCTTGGGGGCGAGCGGGGGGGCAGATACGCAGTATTTT. It yields the protein CASSLGASGGADTQYF.

This clonotype was detected ten times or more. The CDR3 reads CSARGSLNRALAEAFF. In DNA form, the CDR3 reads TGCAGTGCTAGAGGGTCCTTAAACAGGGCGCTGGCTGAAGCTTTCTTT. The V gene is TRBV20-1, the J gene TRBJ1-1; D is possibly TRBD1 (6 bases). Germline V CDR1 and CDR2: DFQATT, SNEGSKA (reference sequence). V lost 1 base and J 6 bases, leaving 21 bases between the germline ends. The CDR3 consists of 16 residues.

V is TRBV12-3 or TRBV12-4 and J is TRBJ2-7; possibly TRBD1 for D (6 bases). V was clipped by 0 bases and J by 6 bases, with 6 bases between them. This CDR3 is built from 12 residues. The CDR3 loop is CASSLAGAEQYF. CDR3 sequence (DNA): TGTGCCAGCAGTTTAGCGGGGGCCGAGCAGTACTTC.

This chain links TRBV6-1 with TRBJ1-2, with a weak D call TRBD1 (5 bases). Germline V gene lookup returns CDR1 MNHNS and CDR2 SASEGT. The CDR3 is 12 amino acids. Trimming pared 2 bases from V and 8 bases from J, leaving 9 bases between. The DNA of the CDR3 is TGTGCCAGCAGTGAAACGGCAGGGGGCTACACCTTC. Translation gives CASSETAGGYTF.

This clonotype was found many times. The V call is TRBV20-1, the J call TRBJ1-4; 7 positions match TRBD1. This CDR3 region has 14 residues. Germline-derived CDR1 and CDR2 are DFQATT and SNEGSKA (reference sequence). The trim removed 6 bases at V and 7 bases at J, leaving 11 bases unmatched. The CDR3 nucleotides are TGCAGTGCCGAACAAGGGGGCGCGGTTGAAAAACTGTTTTTT. This codes for CSAEQGGAVEKLFF.

In the case of this clonotype: Sequence at one end of the junction differs from germline and may be a read error. The chain uses TRBV6-9 and TRBJ2-5; possibly TRBD2 for D (6 bases). There are 11 residues in the CDR3. Looked up from germline, CDR1 is MNHGY and CDR2 is SVAAGI. The CDR3 region has the DNA TGTGCCAGCAGTTCATTTAGCGGCCGGGTCTTC. It specifies CASSSFSGRVF.

This clonotype has a count of ten or more. CDR3 in amino acids: CASSTGPQETQYF. Here the CDR3 DNA reads TGTGCCAGTAGCACGGGACCTCAAGAGACCCAGTACTTC. This sequence joins TRBV19 and TRBJ2-5, with D perhaps being TRBD1 or TRBD2 (5 bases each). Germline CDR1 LNHDA, CDR2 SQIVND (reference sequence). Trimming stripped 6 bases from V and 2 bases from J, with 10 bases between. The CDR3 consists of 13 residues.

This clonotype appeared many times. The chain carries TRBV4-2 and TRBJ2-7, with a tentative D call TRBD1 (6 bases). This CDR3 has 15 residues. Per germline, CDR1 LGHNA and CDR2 YNFKEQ. V shed 0 bases and J shed 4 bases, with 13 bases lying between them. The CDR3 spells CASSQDVDSSYEQYF. CDR3 coding DNA: TGTGCCAGCAGCCAAGATGTGGACAGTTCGTACGAGCAGTACTTC.

This clonotype was counted many times. The chain couples TRBV5-6 to TRBJ2-1; 10 nucleotides agree with TRBD2. In germline, CDR1 is SGHDT, CDR2 YYEEEE. Unmatched junction bases numbered 10, after V lost 2 bases and J lost 5 bases. The CDR3 is made up of 17 amino acids. Here the CDR3 reads CASSFTSGTRGDNEQFF. In DNA form, the CDR3 reads TGTGCCAGCAGCTTCACTAGCGGGACTAGGGGCGACAATGAGCAGTTCTTC.

The table lists this clonotype with many counts. The rearrangement links TRBV6-1 to TRBJ2-5; 14 nucleotides line up with TRBD2. The germline V gene has CDR1 MNHNS and CDR2 SASEGT. Losses at the gene ends were 4 bases for V and 4 bases for J; bases not matched to a gene: 5. The length of the CDR3 is 16 residues. The CDR3 DNA reads as TGTGCCAGCAGTGGTCCGGGACTAGCGGGAGTAGAGACCCAGTACTTC. The encoded protein is CASSGPGLAGVETQYF.

This clonotype was picked up one time. A far larger clone lies a single base away; this is likely a read error. This chain links TRBV6-2 or TRBV6-3 with TRBJ2-3; D remains unclear. Germline assignment: CDR1 MNHEY and CDR2 SVGEGT. CDR3 length equals 14 residues. The CDR3 loop reads CDSRLQSFTDTQYF. CDR3 DNA sequence: TGTGACAGCAGATTGCAGAGTTTCACAGATACGCAGTATTTT.

In regard to this clonotype: One end of the junction does not line up with germline, which may come from a read error. V is TRBV5-1 and J is TRBJ1-1; D unclear. The germline CDR1 and CDR2 sequences are SGHRS and YFSETQ. This CDR3 contains 13 residues. CDR3 bases: TGCGCCAGCAGCCACTCAGAGAACGCTGAAGCTTTCTTT. This sequence encodes CASSHSENAEAFF.

Ten or more counts support this clonotype. The chain joins TRBV4-2 to TRBJ1-6; 8 positions match TRBD1. This CDR3 has 16 amino acids. Germline CDR1 LGHNA, CDR2 YNFKEQ. The V and J ends lost 1 base and 7 bases, in that order; junction bases with no gene match: 6. CDR3 sequence: CASSQASGQENSPLHF. As DNA, the CDR3 is TGTGCCAGCAGCCAAGCATCGGGACAGGAGAATTCACCCCTCCACTTT.

In this sample, this clonotype turned up many times. This chain uses TRBV24-1 with TRBJ1-2, with 7 positions matching TRBD1. CDR1 is KGHDR, CDR2 SFDVKD, per germline. The CDR3 extends over 13 amino acids. V lost 4 bases and J lost 8; bases outside the gene matches: 6. CDR3 sequence reads: CATSDPTGKGYTF. As DNA, the CDR3 is TGTGCCACCAGTGACCCGACAGGGAAAGGCTACACCTTC.